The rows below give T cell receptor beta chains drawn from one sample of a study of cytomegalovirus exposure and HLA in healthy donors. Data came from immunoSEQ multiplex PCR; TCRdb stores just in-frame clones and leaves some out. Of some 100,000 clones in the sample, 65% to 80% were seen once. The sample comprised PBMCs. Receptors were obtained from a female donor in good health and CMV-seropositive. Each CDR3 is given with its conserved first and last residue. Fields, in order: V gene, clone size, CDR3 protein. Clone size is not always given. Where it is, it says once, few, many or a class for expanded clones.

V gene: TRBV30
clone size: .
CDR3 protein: CALIHRAVRNTEAFF

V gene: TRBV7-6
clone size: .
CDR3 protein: CASSYSTGTVYEQYF

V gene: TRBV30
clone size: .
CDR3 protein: CAWDRGLGTEAFF

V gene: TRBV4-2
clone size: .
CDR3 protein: CASSQDRQAYYGYTF

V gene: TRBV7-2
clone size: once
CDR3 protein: CASSFRGGRDSSNQPQHF

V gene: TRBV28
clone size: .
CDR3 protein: CASSSPTADTQYF

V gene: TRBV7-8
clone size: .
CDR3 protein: CASSLVGDGELFF

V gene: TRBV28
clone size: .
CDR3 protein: CASSSSFGGNEQYF

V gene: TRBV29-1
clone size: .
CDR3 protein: CSVAPNSSGNTIYF

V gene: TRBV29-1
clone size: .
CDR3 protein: CSVGVGGEGNTEAFF

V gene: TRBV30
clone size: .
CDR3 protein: CAWSADRGLNQPQHF

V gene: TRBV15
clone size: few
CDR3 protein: CATSSGAGEVEKLFF

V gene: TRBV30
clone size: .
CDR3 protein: CAWSRDRDTDTQYF

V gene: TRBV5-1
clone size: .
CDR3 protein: CASSLGQGGLTDTQYF